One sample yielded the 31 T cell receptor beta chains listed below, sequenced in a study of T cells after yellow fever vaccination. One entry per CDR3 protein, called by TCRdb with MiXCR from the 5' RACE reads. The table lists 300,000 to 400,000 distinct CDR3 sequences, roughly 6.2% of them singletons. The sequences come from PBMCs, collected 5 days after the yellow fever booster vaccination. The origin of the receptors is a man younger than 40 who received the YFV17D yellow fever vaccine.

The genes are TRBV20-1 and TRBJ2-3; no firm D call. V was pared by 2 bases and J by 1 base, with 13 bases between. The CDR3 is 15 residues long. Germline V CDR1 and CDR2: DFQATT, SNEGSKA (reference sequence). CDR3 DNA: TGCAGTGCTAGATCGACCCATGACCGCACAGATACGCAGTATTTT. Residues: CSARSTHDRTDTQYF.

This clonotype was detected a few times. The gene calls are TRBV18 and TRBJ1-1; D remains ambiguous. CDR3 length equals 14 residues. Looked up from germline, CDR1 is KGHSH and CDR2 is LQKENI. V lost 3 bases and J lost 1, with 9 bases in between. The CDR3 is CASSPRAENTEAFF. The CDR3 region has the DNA TGTGCCAGCTCACCCCGGGCCGAGAACACTGAAGCTTTCTTT.

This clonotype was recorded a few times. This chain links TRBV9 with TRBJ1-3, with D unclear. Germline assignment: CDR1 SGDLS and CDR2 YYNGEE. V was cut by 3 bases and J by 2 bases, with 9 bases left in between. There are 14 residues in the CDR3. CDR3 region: CASSAPTPGNTIYF. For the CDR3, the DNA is TGTGCCAGCAGCGCCCCAACCCCTGGAAACACCATATATTTT.

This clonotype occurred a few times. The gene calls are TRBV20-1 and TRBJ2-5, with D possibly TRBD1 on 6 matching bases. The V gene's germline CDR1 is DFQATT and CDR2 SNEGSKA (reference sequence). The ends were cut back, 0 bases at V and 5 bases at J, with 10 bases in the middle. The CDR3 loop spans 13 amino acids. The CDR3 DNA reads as TGCAGTGCTAGAGATGGGACACTCGAGACCCAGTACTTC. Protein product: CSARDGTLETQYF.

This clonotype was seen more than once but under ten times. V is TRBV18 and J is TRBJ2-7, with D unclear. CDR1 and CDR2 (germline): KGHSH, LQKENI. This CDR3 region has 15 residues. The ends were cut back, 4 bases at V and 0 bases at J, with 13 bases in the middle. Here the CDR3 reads CASSRGFESSYEQYF. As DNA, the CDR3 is TGTGCCAGCTCACGCGGTTTTGAGAGCTCCTACGAGCAGTACTTC.

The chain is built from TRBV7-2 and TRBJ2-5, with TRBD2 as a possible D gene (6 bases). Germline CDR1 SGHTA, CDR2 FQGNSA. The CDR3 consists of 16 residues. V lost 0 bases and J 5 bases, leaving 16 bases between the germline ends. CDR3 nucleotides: TGTGCCAGCAGCTTAGCGCTCGGGCGGGATAGGGAGACCCAGTACTTC. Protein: CASSLALGRDRETQYF. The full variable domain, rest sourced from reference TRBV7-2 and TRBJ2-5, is GAGVSQSPSNKVTEKGKDVELRCDPISGHTALYWYRQSLGQGLEFLIYFQGNSAPDKSGLPSDRFSAERTGGSVSTLTIQRTQQEDSAVYLCASSLALGRDRETQYFGPGTRLLVL.

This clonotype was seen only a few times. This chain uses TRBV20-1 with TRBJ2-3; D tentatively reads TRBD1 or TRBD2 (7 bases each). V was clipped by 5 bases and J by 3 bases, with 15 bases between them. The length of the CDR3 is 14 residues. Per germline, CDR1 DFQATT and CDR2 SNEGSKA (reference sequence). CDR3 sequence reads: CSASRGGRTDTQYF. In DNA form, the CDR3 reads TGCAGTGCTTCCAGGGGGGGGAGGACAGATACGCAGTATTTT.

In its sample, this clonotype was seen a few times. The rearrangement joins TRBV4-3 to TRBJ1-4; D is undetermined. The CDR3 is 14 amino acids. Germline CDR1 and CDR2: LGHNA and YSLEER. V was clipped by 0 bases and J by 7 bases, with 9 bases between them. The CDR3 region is CASSQDGDGEKLFF. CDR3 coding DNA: TGCGCCAGCAGCCAAGACGGTGACGGTGAAAAACTGTTTTTT.

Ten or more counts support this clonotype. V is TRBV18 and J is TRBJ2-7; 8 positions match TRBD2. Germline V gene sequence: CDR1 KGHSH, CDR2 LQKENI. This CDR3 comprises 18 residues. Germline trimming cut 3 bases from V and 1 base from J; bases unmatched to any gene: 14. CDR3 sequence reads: CASSPGTSGRGRSYEQYF. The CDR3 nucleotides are TGTGCCAGCTCACCTGGGACGAGCGGGAGAGGGAGGTCCTACGAGCAGTACTTC.

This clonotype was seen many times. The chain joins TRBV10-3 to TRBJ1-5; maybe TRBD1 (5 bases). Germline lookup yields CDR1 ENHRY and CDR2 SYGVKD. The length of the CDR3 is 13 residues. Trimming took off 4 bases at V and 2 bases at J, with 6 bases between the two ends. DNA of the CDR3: TGTGCCATCAGTGTACAGGGCAATCAGCCCCAGCATTTT. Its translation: CAISVQGNQPQHF.

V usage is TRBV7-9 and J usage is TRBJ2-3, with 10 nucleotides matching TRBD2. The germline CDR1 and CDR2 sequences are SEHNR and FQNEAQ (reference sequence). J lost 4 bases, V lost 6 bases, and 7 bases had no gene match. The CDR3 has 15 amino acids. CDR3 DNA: TGTGCCAGCAGGCCCCTAGCGGGAGAGGCAGATACGCAGTATTTT. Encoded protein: CASRPLAGEADTQYF.

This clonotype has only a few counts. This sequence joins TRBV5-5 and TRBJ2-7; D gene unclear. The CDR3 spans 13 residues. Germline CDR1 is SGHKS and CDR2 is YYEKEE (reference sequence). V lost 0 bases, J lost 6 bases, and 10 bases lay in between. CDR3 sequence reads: CASSLVLGAEQYF. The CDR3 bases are TGTGCCAGCAGCTTGGTGTTAGGTGCCGAGCAGTACTTC.

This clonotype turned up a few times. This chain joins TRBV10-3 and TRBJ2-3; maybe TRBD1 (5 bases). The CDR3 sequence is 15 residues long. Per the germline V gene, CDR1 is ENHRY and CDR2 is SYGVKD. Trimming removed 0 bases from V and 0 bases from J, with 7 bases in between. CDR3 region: CAISESGQSTDTQYF. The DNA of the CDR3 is TGTGCCATCAGTGAGTCGGGGCAGAGCACAGATACGCAGTATTTT.

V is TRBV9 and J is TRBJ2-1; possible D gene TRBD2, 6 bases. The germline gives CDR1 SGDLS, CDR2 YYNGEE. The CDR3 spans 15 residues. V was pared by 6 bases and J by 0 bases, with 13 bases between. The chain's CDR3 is CASTLGGASYNEQFF. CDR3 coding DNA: TGTGCCAGCACCCTGGGCGGGGCCTCCTACAATGAGCAGTTCTTC.

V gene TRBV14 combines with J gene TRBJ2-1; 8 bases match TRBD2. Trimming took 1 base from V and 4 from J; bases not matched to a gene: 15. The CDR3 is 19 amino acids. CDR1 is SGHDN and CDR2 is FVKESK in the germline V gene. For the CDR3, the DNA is TGTGCCAGCAGCCAAGTGGGGAAAGGGGGACTAGTTCGGTACAATGAGCAGTTCTTC. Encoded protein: CASSQVGKGGLVRYNEQFF.

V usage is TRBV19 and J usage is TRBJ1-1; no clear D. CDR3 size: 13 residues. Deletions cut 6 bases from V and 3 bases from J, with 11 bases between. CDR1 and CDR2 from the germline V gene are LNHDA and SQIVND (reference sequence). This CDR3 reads CASRQNGYTEAFF. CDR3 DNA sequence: TGTGCCAGTAGACAAAATGGGTACACTGAAGCTTTCTTT.

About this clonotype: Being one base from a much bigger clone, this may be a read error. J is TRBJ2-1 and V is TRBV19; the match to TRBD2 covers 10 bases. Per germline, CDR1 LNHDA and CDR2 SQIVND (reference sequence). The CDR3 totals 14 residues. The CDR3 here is CASSIRTSGNVQFF. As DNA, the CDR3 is TGTGCCAGTAGTATCAGGACTAGCGGCAATGTGCAGTTCTTC.

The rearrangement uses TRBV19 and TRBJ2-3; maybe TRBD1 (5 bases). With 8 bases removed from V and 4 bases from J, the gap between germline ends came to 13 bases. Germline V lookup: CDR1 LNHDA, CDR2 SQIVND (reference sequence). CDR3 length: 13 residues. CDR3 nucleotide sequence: TGTGCCAGTCATGGGGCCTTCGCAGATACGCAGTATTTT. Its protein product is CASHGAFADTQYF. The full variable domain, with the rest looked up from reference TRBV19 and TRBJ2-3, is DGGITQSPKYLFRKEGQNVTLSCEQNLNHDAMYWYRQDPGQGLRLIYYSQIVNDFQKGDIAEGYSVSREKKESFPLTVTSAQKNPTAFYLCASHGAFADTQYFGPGTRLTVL.

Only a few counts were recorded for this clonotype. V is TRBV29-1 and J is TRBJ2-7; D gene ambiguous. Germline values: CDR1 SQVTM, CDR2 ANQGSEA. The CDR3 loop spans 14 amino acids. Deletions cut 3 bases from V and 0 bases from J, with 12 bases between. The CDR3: CSVDISGVSYEQYF. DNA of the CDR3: TGCAGCGTTGATATCTCGGGCGTCTCCTACGAGCAGTACTTC.

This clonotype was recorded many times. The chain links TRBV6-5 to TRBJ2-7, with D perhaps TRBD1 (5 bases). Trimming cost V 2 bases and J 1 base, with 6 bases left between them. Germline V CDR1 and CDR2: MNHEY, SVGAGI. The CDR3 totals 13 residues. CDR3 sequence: CASSYQGSYEQYF. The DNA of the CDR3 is TGTGCCAGCAGTTACCAGGGTTCCTACGAGCAGTACTTC.

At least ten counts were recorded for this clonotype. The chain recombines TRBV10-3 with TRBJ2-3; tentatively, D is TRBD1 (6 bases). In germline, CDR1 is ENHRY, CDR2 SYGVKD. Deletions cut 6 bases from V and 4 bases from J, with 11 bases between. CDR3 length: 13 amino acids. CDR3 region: CAISLQGADTQYF. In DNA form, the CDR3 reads TGTGCCATCAGCTTACAGGGCGCAGATACGCAGTATTTT.

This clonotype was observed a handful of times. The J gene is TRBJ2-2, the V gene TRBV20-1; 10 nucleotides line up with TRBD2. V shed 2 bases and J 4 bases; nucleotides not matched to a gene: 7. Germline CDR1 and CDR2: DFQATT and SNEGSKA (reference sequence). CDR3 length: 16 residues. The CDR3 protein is CSARLAGARSTGELFF. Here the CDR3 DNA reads TGCAGTGCTAGACTAGCGGGAGCACGGAGCACCGGGGAGCTGTTTTTT.

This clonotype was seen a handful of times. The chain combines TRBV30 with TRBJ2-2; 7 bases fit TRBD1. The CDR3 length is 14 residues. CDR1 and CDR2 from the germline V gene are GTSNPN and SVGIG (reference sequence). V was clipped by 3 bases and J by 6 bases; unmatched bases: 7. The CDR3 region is CAWSADRAPGELFF. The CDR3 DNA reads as TGTGCCTGGAGCGCCGACAGGGCCCCCGGGGAGCTGTTTTTT.

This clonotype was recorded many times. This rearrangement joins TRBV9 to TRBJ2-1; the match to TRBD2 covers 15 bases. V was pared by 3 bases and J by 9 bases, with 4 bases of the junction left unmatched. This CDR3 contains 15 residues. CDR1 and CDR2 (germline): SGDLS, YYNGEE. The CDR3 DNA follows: TGTGCCAGCAGCGGGACTAGCGGGAGGGCCGGTGAGCAGTTCTTC. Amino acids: CASSGTSGRAGEQFF.

Here the CDR3 DNA reads TGTGCCAGCAGGAATAGCGGGAGTTACAATGAGCAGTTCTTC. This codes for CASRNSGSYNEQFF. The V call is TRBV7-2, the J call TRBJ2-1; the match to TRBD2 covers 9 bases. This CDR3 is 14 amino acids long. The trim removed 6 bases at V and 4 bases at J, leaving 4 bases unmatched. Per the germline V gene, CDR1 is SGHTA and CDR2 is FQGNSA.

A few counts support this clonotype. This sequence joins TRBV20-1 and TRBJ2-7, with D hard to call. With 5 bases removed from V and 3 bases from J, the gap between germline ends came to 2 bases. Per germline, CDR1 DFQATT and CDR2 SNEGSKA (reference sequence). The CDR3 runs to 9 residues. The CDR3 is CSADYEQYF. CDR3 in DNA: TGCAGTGCTGACTACGAGCAGTACTTC.

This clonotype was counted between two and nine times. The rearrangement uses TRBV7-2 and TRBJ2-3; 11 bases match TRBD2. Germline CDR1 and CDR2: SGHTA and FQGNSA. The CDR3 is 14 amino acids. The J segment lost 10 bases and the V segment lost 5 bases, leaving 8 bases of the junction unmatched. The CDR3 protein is CASSQSLAGGAQYF. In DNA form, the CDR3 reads TGTGCCAGCAGCCAATCCCTAGCGGGAGGAGCGCAGTATTTT.

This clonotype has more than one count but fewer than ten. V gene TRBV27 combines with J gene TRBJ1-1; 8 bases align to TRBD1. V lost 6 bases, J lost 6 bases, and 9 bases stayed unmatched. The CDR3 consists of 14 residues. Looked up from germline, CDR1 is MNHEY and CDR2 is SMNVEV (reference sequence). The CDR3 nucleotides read TGTGCCAGCAGCCGTATGGACAGGGAACCTGAAGCTTTCTTT. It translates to CASSRMDREPEAFF.

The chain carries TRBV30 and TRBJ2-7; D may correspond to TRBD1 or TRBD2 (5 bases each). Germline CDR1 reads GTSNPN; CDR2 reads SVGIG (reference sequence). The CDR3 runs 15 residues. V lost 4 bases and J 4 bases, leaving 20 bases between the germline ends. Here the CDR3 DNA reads TGTGCCTGGATTCAGAAGGGACGGGGAATTTACGAGCAGTACTTC. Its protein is CAWIQKGRGIYEQYF.

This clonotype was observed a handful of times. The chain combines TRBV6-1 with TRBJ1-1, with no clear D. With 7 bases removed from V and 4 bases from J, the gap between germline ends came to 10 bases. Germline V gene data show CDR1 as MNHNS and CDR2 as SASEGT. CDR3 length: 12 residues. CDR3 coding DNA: TGTGCCAGCACAGTGGGCCGCACTGAAGCTTTCTTT. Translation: CASTVGRTEAFF.

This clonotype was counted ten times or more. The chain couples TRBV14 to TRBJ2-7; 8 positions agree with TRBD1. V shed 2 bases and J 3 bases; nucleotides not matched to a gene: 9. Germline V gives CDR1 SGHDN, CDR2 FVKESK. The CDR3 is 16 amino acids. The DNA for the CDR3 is TGTGCCAGCAGCCAAAACAGGGGGAGAGCTTTCTACGAGCAGTACTTC. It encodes CASSQNRGRAFYEQYF.